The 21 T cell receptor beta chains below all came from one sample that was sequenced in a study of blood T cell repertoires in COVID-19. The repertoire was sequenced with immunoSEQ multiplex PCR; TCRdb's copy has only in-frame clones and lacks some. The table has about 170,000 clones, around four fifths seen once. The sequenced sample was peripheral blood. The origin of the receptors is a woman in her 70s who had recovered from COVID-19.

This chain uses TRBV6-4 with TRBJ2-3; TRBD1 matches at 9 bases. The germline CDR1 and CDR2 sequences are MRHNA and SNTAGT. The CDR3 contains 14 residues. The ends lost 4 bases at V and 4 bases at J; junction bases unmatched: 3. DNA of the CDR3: TGTGCCAGCAGTGGACAGGGGGGGGCAGATACGCAGTATTTT. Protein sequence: CASSGQGGADTQYF.

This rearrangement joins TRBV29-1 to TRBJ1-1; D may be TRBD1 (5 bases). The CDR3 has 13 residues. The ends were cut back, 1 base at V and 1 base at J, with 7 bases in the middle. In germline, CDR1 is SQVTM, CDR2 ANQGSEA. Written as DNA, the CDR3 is TGCAGCGTTGAAGCAGGGCCGAACACTGAAGCTTTCTTT. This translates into CSVEAGPNTEAFF.

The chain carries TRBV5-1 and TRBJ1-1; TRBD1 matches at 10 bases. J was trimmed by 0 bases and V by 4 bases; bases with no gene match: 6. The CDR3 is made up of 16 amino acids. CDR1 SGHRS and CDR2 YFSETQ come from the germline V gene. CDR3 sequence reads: CASSRQGAAMNTEAFF. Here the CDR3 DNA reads TGCGCCAGCAGCCGACAGGGGGCGGCGATGAACACTGAAGCTTTCTTT.

The DNA of the CDR3 is TGTGCCACCAGCAGAGATGCGGCAGCATATGGCTACACCTTC. It is translated as CATSRDAAAYGYTF. V is TRBV15 and J is TRBJ1-2; D gene uncertain. Germline assignment: CDR1 LNHNV and CDR2 YYDKDF (reference sequence). V was trimmed by 0 bases and J by 5 bases, leaving 10 bases between them. This CDR3 is 14 amino acids long.

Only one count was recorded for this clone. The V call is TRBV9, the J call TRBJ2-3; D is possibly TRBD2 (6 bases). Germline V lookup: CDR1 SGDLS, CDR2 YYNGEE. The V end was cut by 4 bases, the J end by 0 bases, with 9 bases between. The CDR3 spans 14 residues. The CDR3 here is CASSRGSSTDTQYF. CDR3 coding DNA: TGTGCCAGCAGCCGGGGGAGTAGCACAGATACGCAGTATTTT.

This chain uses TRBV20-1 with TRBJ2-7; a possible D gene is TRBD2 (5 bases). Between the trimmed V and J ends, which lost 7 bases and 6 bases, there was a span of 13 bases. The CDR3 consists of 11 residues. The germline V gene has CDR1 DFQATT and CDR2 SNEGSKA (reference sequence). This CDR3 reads CSGKRVREQYF. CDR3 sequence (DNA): TGCAGTGGCAAGAGGGTCCGCGAGCAGTACTTC.

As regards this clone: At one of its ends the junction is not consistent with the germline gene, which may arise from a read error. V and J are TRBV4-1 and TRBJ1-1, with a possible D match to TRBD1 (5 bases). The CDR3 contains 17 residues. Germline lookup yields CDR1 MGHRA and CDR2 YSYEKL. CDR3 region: CVSSQGILSRANTEAFF. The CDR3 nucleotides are TGCGTCAGCAGCCAAGGAATCCTCTCCAGGGCGAACACTGAAGCTTTCTTT.

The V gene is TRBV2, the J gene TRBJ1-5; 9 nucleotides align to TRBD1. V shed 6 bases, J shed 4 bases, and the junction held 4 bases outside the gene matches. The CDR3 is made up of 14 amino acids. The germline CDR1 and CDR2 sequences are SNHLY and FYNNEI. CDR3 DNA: TGTGCCAGCAGACGGGACAGGGAGAATCAGCCCCAGCATTTT. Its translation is CASRRDRENQPQHF.

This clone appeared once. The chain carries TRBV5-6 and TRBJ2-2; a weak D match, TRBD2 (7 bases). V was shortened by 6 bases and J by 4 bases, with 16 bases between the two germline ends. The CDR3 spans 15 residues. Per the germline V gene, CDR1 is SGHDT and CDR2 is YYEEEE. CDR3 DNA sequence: TGTGCCAGCAACATAAGGGGGGGAGGCACCGGGGAGCTGTTTTTT. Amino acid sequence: CASNIRGGGTGELFF.

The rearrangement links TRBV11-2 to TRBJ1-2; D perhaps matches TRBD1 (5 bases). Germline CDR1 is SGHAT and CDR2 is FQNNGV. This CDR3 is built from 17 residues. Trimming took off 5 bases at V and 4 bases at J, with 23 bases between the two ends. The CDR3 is CASSRDPRGIKGYGYTF. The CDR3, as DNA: TGTGCCAGCAGCCGCGACCCTCGGGGGATTAAAGGCTATGGCTACACCTTC.

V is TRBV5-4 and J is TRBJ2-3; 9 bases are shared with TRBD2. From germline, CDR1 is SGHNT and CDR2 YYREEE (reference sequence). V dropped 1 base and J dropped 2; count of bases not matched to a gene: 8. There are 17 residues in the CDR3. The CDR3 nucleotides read TGTGCCAGCAGCTTGCTCTGGCGGGGGGGACCCACAGATACGCAGTATTTT. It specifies CASSLLWRGGPTDTQYF.

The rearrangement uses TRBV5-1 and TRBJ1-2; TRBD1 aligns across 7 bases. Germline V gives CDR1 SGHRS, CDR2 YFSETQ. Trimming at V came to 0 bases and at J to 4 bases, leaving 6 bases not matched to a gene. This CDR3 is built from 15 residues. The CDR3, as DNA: TGCGCCAGCAGCTTGGCCGACAGGGCGAGCTATGGCTACACCTTC. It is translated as CASSLADRASYGYTF.

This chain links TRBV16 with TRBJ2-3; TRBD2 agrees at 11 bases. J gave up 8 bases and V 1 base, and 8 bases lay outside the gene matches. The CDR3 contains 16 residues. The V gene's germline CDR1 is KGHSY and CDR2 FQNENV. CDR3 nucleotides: TGTGCCAGCAGCCAATGGGGCGGACTAGCGGGCTCTACGCAGTATTTT. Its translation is CASSQWGGLAGSTQYF.

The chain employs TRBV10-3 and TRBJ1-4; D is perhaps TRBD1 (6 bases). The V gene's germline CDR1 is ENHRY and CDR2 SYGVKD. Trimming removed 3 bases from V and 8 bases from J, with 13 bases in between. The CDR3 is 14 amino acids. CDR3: CAISDGQGSEKLFF. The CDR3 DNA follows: TGTGCCATCAGTGATGGGCAGGGGAGCGAAAAACTGTTTTTT.

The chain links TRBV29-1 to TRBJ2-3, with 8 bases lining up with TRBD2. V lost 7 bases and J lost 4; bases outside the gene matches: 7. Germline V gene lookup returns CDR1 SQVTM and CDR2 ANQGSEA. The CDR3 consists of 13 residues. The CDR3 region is CSGRAGVPDTQYF. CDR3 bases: TGCAGCGGAAGAGCGGGAGTCCCAGATACGCAGTATTTT.

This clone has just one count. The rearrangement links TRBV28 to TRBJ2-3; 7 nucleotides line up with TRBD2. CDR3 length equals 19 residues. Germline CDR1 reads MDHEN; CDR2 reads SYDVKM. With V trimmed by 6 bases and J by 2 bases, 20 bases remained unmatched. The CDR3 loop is CASRPLVNPWEGYTDTQYF. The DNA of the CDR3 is TGTGCCAGCAGACCGCTAGTGAACCCCTGGGAGGGTTACACAGATACGCAGTATTTT.

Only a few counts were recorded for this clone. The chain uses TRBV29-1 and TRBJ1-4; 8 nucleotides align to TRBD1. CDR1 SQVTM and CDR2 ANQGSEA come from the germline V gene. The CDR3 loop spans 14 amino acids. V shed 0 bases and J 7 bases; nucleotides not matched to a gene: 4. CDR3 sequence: CSVEDGGQVEKLFF. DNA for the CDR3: TGCAGCGTTGAAGATGGGGGACAGGTTGAAAAACTGTTTTTT.

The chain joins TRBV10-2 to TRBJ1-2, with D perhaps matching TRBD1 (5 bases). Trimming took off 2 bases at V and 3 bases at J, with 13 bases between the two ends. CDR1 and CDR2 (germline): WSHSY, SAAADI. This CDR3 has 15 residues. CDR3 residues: CASSEGAIGDYGYTF. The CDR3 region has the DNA TGCGCCAGCAGTGAGGGGGCCATCGGCGACTATGGCTACACCTTC.

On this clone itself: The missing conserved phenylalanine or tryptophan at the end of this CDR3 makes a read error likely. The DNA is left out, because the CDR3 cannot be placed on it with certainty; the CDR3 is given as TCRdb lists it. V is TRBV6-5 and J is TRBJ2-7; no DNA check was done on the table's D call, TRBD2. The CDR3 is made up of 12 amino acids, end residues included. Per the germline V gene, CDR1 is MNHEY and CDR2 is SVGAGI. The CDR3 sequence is CASSPRGGALVG.

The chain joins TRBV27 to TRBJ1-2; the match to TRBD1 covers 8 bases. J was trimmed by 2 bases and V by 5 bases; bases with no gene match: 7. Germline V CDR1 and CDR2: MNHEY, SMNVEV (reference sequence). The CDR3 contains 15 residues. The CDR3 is CASSLRTGTNYGYTF. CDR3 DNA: TGTGCCAGCAGTCTAAGGACAGGGACCAACTATGGCTACACCTTC.

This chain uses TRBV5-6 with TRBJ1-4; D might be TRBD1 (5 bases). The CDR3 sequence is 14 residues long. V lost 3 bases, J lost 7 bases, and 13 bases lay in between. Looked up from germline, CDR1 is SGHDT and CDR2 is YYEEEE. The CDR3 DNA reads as TGTGCCAGCAGCTCGGCCCCGGACATTGAAAAACTGTTTTTT. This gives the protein CASSSAPDIEKLFF.